This record covers a single TCR beta chain. Its antigen is still unknown. The record originates from a study of PD-1 blockade in classical Hodgkin lymphoma. As for the study in general: The study gave patients nivolumab 3 mg/kg intravenously every 2 weeks. General observations from the study: Repertoires differed for reasons still undefined, possibly disease activity or prior therapy. Individuals initiating nivolumab under 1 year after ASCT were excluded. When set against healthy donors, newly diagnosed patients were reported to show lower baseline TCR diversity.

The V gene's germline CDR1 is SEHNR and CDR2 FQNEAQ (reference sequence). This CDR3 has 16 residues. V lost 4 bases and J 2 bases, leaving 15 bases between the germline ends. Indicated time point: cycle 4 day 1 (C4D1), after less than seven weeks of nivolumab. Every single patient, without exception, relapsed after autologous stem cell transplantation, and brentuximab vedotin exposure varied. Only in-frame clones appear in the TCRdb table, and some are missing; sequencing was by immunoSEQ multiplex PCR. The sample holds around 50,000 clones, around 76% seen once. The receptor comes from a human donor with classical Hodgkin lymphoma. Material: peripheral blood mononuclear cells (PBMCs), obtained before the fourth cycle of nivolumab. The chain links TRBV7-9 to TRBJ2-4, with D uncertain. The CDR3 protein is CASSSAAGVPKNIQYF. In nucleotides, the CDR3 is TGTGCCAGCAGCTCCGCCGCCGGCGTCCCCAAAAACATTCAGTACTTC.